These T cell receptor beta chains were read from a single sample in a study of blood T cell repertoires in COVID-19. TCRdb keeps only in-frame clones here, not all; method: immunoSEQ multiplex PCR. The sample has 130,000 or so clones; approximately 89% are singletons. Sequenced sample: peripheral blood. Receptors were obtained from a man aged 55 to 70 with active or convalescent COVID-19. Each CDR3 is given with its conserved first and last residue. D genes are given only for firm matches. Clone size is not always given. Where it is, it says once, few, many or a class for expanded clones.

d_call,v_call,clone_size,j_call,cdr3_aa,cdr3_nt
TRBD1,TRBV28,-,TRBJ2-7,CASTLGQNPYEQYF,TGTGCCAGCACCTTGGGACAGAATCCCTACGAGCAGTACTTC
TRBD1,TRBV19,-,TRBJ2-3,CASSGQGSDTQYF,TGTGCCAGTAGCGGACAGGGCTCAGATACGCAGTATTTT
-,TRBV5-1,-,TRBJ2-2,CASSFARELGELFF,TGCGCCAGCAGCTTCGCACGGGAGCTCGGGGAGCTGTTTTTT
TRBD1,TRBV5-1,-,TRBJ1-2,CASSPRDRDPAGYTF,TGCGCCAGCAGCCCGCGGGACAGGGATCCAGCCGGCTACACCTTC
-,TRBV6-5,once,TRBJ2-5,CASSYSSEYRETQYF,TGTGCCAGCAGTTACTCGAGCGAGTATAGGGAGACCCAGTACTTC
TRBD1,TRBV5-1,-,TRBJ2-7,CANPFRDRTYEQYF,TGCGCCAACCCCTTCCGGGACAGAACCTACGAGCAGTACTTC
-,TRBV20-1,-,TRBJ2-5,CSARGRETQYF,TGCAGTGCTAGAGGGAGGGAGACCCAGTACTTC
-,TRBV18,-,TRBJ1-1,CASSPNRVATEAFF,TGTGCCAGCTCACCAAATCGGGTGGCGACTGAAGCTTTCTTT
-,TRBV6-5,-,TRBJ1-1,CASSYSAGMEAFF,TGTGCCAGCAGTTACTCGGCGGGGATGGAGGCTTTCTTT
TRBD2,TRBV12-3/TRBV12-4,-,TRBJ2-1,CASSSAGVGFF,TGTGCCAGCAGTTCCGCGGGGGTTGGGTTCTTC
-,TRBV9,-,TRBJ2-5,CASSVATKGGETQYF,TGTGCCAGCAGCGTAGCTACGAAGGGAGGAGAGACCCAGTACTTC
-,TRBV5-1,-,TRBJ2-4,CASKSSKNIQYF,TGCGCCAGCAAATCCTCCAAAAACATTCAGTACTTC
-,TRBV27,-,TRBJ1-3,CASSLAGTGNTIYF,TGTGCCAGCAGTTTGGCAGGGACTGGAAACACCATATATTTT
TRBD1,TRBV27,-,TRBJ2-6,CASSLIGRGSSGANVLTF,TGTGCCAGCAGTTTAATCGGCAGGGGGAGCTCTGGGGCCAACGTCCTGACTTTC
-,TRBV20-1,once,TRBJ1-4,CSARDLGKLFF,TGCAGTGCTAGAGATCTAGGAAAACTGTTTTTT
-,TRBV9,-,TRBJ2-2,CASSIQGGELFF,TGTGCCAGCAGTATACAGGGCGGGGAGCTGTTTTTT
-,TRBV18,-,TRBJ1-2,CASSPGSDYGYTF,TGTGCCAGCTCACCAGGGAGTGACTATGGCTACACCTTC
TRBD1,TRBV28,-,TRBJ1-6,CASSLIGTGSNSPLHF,TGTGCCAGCAGCCTTATTGGGACAGGGTCTAATTCACCCCTCCACTTT
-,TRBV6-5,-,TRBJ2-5,CASSPGTTPETQYF,TGTGCCAGCAGCCCCGGGACAACCCCAGAGACCCAGTACTTC
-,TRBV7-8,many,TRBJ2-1,CASSLDRAGSYNEQFF,TGTGCCAGCAGCTTAGACAGGGCGGGCTCCTACAATGAGCAGTTCTTC
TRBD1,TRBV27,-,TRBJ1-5,CASSLTGGYSNQPQHF,TGTGCCAGCAGTTTAACAGGGGGATATAGCAATCAGCCCCAGCATTTT
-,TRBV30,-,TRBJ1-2,CAWNGPGRNGYTF,TGTGCCTGGAATGGTCCCGGGAGGAATGGCTACACCTTC
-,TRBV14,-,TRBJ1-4,CASSQDWADNEKLFF,TGTGCCAGCAGCCAAGACTGGGCAGACAATGAAAAACTGTTTTTT
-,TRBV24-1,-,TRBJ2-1,CATSALRGGEQFF,TGTGCCACCAGTGCCCTAAGGGGAGGTGAGCAGTTCTTC
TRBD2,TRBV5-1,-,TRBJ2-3,CASSLPNVLAGTDTQYF,TGCGCCAGCAGCTTGCCCAATGTGCTAGCGGGCACAGATACGCAGTATTTT
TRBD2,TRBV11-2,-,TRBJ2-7,CASSTRAGGSYEQYF,TGTGCCAGCAGCACACGAGCGGGAGGGTCCTACGAGCAGTACTTC
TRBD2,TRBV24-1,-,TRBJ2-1,CATSDTTSGGEGSYNEQFF,TGTGCCACCAGTGACACGACTAGCGGGGGGGAAGGATCCTACAATGAGCAGTTCTTC
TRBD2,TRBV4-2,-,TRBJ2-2,CASSQVAGAQETGELFF,TGTGCCAGCAGCCAAGTAGCGGGAGCACAGGAAACCGGGGAGCTGTTTTTT
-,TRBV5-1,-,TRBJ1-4,CASSFGGAGEKLFF,TGCGCCAGCAGCTTCGGGGGGGCGGGCGAAAAACTGTTTTTT
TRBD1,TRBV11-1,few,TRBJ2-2,CASSLAPGQVTGELFF,TGTGCCAGCAGCTTAGCTCCCGGACAGGTGACAGGGGAGCTGTTTTTT
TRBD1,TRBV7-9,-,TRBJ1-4,CASSPGTGGIANEKLFF,TGTGCCAGCAGCCCCGGGACAGGGGGCATAGCTAATGAAAAACTGTTTTTT
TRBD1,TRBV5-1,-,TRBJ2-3,CASKRGQGRDSTDTQYF,TGCGCCAGCAAGCGGGGACAGGGGAGAGATAGCACAGATACGCAGTATTTT
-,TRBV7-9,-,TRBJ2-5,CASSFISGGETQYF,TGTGCCAGCAGCTTTATTTCAGGAGGCGAGACCCAGTACTTC
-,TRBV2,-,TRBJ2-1,CASKPRVSYNEQFF,TGTGCCAGCAAACCCCGGGTCTCCTACAATGAGCAGTTCTTC